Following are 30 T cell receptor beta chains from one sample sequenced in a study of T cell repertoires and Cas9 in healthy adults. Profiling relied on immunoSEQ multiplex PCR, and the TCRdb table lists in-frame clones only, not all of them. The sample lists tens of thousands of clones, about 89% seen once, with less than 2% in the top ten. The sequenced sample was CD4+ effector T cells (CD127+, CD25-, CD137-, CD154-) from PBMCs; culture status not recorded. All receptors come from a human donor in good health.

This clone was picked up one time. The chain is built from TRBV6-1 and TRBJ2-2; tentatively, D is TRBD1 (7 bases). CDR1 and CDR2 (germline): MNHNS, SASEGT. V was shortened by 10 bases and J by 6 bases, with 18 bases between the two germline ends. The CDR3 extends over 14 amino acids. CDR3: CATQRRGQAGELFF. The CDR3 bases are TGTGCCACCCAGCGGAGGGGGCAGGCCGGGGAGCTGTTTTTT.

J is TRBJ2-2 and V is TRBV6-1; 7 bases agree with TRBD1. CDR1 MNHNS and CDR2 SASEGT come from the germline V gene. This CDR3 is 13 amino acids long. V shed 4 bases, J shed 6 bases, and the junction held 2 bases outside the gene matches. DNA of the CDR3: TGTGCCAGCAGTGTAGGGGGCCCCGGGGAGCTGTTTTTT. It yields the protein CASSVGGPGELFF.

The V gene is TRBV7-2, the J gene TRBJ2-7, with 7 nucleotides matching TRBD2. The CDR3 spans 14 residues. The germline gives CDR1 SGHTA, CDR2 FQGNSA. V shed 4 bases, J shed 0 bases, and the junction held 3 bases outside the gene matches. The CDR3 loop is CASSYQRDSYEQYF. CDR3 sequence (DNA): TGTGCCAGCAGCTACCAGCGGGACTCCTACGAGCAGTACTTC.

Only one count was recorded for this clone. CDR3 coding DNA: TGTGCCAGCAGCGGACCCGAGGGGAGGACTGAAGCTTTCTTT. Protein: CASSGPEGRTEAFF. The chain employs TRBV7-8 and TRBJ1-1, with D possibly TRBD1 on 5 matching bases. Trimming left V 5 bases short and J 5 bases short, with 15 bases between. The CDR3 sequence is 14 residues long. Germline CDR1 reads SGHVS; CDR2 reads FQNEAQ.

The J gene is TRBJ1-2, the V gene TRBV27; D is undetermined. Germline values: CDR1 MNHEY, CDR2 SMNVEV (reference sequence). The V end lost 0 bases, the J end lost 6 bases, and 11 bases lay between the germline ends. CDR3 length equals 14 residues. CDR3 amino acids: CASSLSRTPDGYTF. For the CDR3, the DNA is TGTGCCAGCAGTTTATCACGAACGCCGGATGGCTACACCTTC.

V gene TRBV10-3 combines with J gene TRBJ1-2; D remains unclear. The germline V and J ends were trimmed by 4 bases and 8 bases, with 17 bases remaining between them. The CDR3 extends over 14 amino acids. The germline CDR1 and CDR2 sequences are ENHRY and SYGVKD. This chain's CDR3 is CAISGSDASLGYTF. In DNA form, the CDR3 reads TGTGCCATCAGTGGGTCGGATGCGTCCCTGGGCTACACCTTC.

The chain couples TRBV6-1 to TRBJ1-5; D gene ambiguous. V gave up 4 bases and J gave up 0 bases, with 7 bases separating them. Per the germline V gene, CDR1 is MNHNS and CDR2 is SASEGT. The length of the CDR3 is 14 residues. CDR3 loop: CASSGGISNQPQHF. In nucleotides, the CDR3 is TGTGCCAGCAGTGGAGGGATTAGCAATCAGCCCCAGCATTTT.

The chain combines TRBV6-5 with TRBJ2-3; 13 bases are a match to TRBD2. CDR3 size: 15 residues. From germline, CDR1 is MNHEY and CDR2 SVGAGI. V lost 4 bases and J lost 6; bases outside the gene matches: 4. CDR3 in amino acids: CASSWTSGSEDTQYF. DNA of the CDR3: TGTGCCAGCAGTTGGACTAGCGGGAGTGAGGATACGCAGTATTTT.

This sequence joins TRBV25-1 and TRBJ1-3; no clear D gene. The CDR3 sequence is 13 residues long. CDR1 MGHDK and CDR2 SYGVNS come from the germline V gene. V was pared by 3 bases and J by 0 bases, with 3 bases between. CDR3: CASSENSGNTIYF. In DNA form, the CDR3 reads TGTGCCAGCAGTGAGAACTCTGGAAACACCATATATTTT.

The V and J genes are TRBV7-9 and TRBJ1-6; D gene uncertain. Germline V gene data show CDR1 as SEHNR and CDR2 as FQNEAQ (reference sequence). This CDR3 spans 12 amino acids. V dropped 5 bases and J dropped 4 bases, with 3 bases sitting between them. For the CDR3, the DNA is TGTGCCAGCAGCCTTTATAATTCACCCCTCCACTTT. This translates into CASSLYNSPLHF. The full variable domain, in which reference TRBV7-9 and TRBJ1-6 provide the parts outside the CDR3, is DTGVSQNPRHKITKRGQNVTFRCDPISEHNRLYWYRQTLGQGPEFLTYFQNEAQLEKSRLLSDRFSAERPKGSFSTLEIQRTEQGDSAMYLCASSLYNSPLHFGNGTRLTVT.

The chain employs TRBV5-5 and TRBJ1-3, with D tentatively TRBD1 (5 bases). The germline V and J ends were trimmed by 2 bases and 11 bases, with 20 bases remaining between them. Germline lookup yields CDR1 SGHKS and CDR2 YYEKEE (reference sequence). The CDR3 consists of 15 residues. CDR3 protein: CASSLDGRVARAIYF. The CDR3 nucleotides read TGTGCCAGCAGCTTAGATGGCAGGGTAGCCCGAGCCATATATTTT.

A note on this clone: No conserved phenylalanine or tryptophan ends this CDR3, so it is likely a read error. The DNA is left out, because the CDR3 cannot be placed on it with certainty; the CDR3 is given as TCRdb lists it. The CDR3: CASSLSQGL. The chain combines TRBV5-1 with TRBJ2-7; the table's TRBD1 call for D was not verified on the DNA. The germline V gene encodes CDR1 SGHRS and CDR2 YFSETQ. The CDR3 length is 9 residues, termini included.

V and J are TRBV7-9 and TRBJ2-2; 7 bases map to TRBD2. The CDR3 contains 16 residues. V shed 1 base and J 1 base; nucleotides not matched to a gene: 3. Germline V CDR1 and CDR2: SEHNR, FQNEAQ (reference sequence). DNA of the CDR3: TGTGCCAGCAGCTTAGTAGGCGGGGGGAACACCGGGGAGCTGTTTTTT. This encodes CASSLVGGGNTGELFF. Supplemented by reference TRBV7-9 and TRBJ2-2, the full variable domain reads DTGVSQNPRHKITKRGQNVTFRCDPISEHNRLYWYRQTLGQGPEFLTYFQNEAQLEKSRLLSDRFSAERPKGSFSTLEIQRTEQGDSAMYLCASSLVGGGNTGELFFGEGSRLTVL.

CDR3 DNA: TGTGCCAGCAGCTTAGGGGTTGATCCTAGCACAGATACGCAGTATTTT. Amino acid sequence: CASSLGVDPSTDTQYF. This chain connects TRBV11-3 to TRBJ2-3; D gene ambiguous. Deletions cut 1 base from V and 0 bases from J, with 11 bases between. Per germline, CDR1 SGHNT and CDR2 YENEEA. CDR3 length: 16 residues.

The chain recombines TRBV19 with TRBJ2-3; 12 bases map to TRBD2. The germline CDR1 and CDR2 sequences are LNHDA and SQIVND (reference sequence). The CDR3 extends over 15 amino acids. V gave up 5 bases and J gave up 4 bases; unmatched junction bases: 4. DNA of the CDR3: TGTGCCAGTAGTCAGCTAGCGGGGGGGCCAGATACGCAGTATTTT. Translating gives CASSQLAGGPDTQYF.

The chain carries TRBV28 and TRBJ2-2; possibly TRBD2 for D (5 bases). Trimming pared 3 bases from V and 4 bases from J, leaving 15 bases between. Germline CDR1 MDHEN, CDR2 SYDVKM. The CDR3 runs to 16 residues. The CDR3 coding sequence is TGTGCCAGCAGTTTGACGGACTCGAGTGGCACCGGGGAGCTGTTTTTT. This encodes CASSLTDSSGTGELFF.

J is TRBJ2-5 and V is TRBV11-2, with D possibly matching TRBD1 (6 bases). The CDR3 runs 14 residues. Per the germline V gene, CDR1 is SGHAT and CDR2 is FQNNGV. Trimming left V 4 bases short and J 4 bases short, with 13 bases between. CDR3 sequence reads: CASSSRTATETQYF. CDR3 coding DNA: TGTGCCAGCAGCTCTCGGACAGCTACAGAGACCCAGTACTTC. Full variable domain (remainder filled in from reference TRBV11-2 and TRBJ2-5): EAGVAQSPRYKIIEKRQSVAFWCNPISGHATLYWYQQILGQGPKLLIQFQNNGVVDDSQLPKDRFSAERLKGVDSTLKIQPAKLEDSAVYLCASSSRTATETQYFGPGTRLLVL.

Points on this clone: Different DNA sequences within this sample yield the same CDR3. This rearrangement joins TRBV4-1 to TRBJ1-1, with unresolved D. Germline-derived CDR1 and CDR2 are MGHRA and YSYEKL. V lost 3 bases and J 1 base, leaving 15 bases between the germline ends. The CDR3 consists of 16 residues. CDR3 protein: CASSQLSSDGNTEAFF. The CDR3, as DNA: TGCGCCAGCAGCCAGTTATCGTCGGACGGGAACACTGAAGCTTTCTTT.

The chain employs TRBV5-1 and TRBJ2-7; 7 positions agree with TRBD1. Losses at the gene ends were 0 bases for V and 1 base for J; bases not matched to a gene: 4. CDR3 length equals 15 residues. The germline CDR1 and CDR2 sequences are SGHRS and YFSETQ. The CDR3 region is CASSLEPGQSYEQYF. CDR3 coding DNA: TGCGCCAGCAGCTTGGAGCCGGGACAGTCCTACGAGCAGTACTTC.

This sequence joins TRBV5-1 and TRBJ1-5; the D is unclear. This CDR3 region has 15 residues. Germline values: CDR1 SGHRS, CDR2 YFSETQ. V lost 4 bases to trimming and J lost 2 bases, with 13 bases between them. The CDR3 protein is CASSPVPGGNQPQHF. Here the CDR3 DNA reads TGCGCCAGCAGCCCGGTCCCCGGCGGCAATCAGCCCCAGCATTTT.

The CDR3 DNA reads as TGTGCCAGCACCTCAGGAACTATGAGGACCACCGGGGAGCTGTTTTTT. Amino acids: CASTSGTMRTTGELFF. The rearrangement joins TRBV5-4 to TRBJ2-2; D remains ambiguous. V was pared by 6 bases and J by 4 bases, with 19 bases between. This CDR3 is 16 amino acids long. Germline assignment: CDR1 SGHNT and CDR2 YYREEE (reference sequence).

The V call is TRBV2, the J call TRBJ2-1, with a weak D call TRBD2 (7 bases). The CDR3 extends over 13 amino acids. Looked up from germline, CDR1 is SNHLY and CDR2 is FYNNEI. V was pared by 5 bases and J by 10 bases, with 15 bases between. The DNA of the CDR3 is TGTGCCAGCAGTCTAGGGGGGGCAGGCGAGCAGTTCTTC. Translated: CASSLGGAGEQFF.

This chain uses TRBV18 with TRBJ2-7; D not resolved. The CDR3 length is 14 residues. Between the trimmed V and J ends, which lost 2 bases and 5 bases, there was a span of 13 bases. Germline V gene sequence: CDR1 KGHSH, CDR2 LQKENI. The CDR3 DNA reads TGTGCCAGCTCACCAAGCTCGGGTACGGACGAGCAGTACTTC. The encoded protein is CASSPSSGTDEQYF.

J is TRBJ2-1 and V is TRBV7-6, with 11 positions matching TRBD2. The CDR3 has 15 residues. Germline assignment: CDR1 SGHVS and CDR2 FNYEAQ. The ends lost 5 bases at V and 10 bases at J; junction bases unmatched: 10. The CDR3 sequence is CASSLGTSGNLEQFF. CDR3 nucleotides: TGTGCCAGCAGCCTTGGGACTAGCGGTAACCTGGAGCAGTTCTTC.

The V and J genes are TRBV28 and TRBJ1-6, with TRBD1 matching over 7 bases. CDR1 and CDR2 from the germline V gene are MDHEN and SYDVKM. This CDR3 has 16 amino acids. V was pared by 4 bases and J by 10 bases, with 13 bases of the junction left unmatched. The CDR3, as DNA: TGTGCCAGCAGTTCCTCAACAGGGGACATTTGGTCACCCCTCCACTTT. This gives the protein CASSSSTGDIWSPLHF. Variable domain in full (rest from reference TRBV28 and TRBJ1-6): DVKVTQSSRYLVKRTGEKVFLECVQDMDHENMFWYRQDPGLGLRLIYFSYDVKMKEKGDIPEGYSVSREKKERFSLILESASTNQTSMYLCASSSSTGDIWSPLHFGNGTRLTVT.

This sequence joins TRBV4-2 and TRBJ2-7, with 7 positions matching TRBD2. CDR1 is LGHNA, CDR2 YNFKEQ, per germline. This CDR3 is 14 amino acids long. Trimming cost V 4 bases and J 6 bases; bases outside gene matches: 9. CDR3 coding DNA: TGTGCCAGCAGCCCCCAGGTGCGGGAGACCGAGCAGTACTTC. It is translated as CASSPQVRETEQYF.

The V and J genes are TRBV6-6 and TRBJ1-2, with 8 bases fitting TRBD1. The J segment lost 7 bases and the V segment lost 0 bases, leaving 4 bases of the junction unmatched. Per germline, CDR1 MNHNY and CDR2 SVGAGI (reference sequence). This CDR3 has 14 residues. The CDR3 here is CASSYSTGESGYTF. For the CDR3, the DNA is TGTGCCAGCAGTTACTCGACAGGGGAGAGTGGCTACACCTTC.

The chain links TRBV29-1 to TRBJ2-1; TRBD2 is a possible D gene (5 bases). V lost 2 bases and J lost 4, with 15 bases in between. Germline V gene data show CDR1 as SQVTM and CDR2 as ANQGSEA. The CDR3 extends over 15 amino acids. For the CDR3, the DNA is TGCAGCGTTGAACGGGGAACCGAAATGTACAATGAGCAGTTCTTC. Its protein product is CSVERGTEMYNEQFF.

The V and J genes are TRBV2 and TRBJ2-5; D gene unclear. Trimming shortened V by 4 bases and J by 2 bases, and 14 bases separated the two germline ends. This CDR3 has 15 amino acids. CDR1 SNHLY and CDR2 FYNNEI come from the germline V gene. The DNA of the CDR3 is TGTGCCAGCAGTGTACCTGGGGTGAGACAAGAGACCCAGTACTTC. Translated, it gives CASSVPGVRQETQYF. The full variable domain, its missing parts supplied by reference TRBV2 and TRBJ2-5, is EPEVTQTPSHQVTQMGQEVILRCVPISNHLYFYWYRQILGQKVEFLVSFYNNEISEKSEIFDDQFSVERPDGSNFTLKIRSTKLEDSAMYFCASSVPGVRQETQYFGPGTRLLVL.

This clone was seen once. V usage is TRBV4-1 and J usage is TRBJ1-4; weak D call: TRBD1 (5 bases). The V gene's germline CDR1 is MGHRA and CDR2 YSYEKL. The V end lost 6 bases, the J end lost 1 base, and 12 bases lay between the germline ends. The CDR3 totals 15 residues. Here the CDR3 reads CASSARDLTNEKLFF. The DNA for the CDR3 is TGCGCCAGCAGTGCCAGGGATCTAACTAATGAAAAACTGTTTTTT.